Listed below are T cell receptor beta chains from one sample, sequenced in a study of metastatic and nonmetastatic thyroid tumors. TCRdb re-called the PCR reads through MiXCR. The table includes about 23,000 clones, approximately 24% detected once. The sequenced material came from blood. The origin of the receptors is a male donor with papillary thyroid cancer or a benign thyroid nodule (not recorded which). Some clones in this sample may be carry-over from other donors' samples. Both conserved end residues are part of each CDR3. D genes are given only for firm matches. Part of the rows lack a size; the others show once, few, many or a class for expanded clones.

TRBJ2-5,TRBV28,NA,few,CASSLQVRCLAGETQYF,TGTGCCAGCAGTCTACAGGTAAGGTGTTTGGCCGGGGAGACCCAGTACTTC
TRBJ1-1,TRBV11-3,NA,NA,CASSLGGKPMRTEAFF,TGTGCCAGCAGCTTGGGCGGGAAGCCGATGAGAACTGAAGCTTTCTTT
TRBJ2-3,TRBV4-1,NA,many,CASSQRRVQSVDTQYF,TGCGCCAGCAGCCAAAGAAGGGTTCAGTCAGTAGATACGCAGTATTTT
TRBJ1-1,TRBV11-2,NA,NA,CASSRVGWPEAFF,TGTGCCAGCAGCCGGGTGGGTTGGCCTGAAGCTTTCTTT
TRBJ2-3,TRBV11-3,TRBD2,many,CASSLGGSGTDTQYF,TGTGCCAGCTCACTGGGGGGGAGCGGCACAGATACGCAGTATTTT
TRBJ2-7,TRBV7-9,NA,medium-sized,CASSADGAEQYF,TGTGCCAGCAGCGCGGACGGAGCTGAGCAGTACTTC
TRBJ2-1,TRBV6-6,NA,NA,CASSYPNEQFF,TGTGCCAGCAGTTACCCCAATGAGCAGTTCTTC
TRBJ1-5,TRBV6-2/TRBV6-3,TRBD1,few,CASSTGGNQPQHF,TGTGCCAGCAGTACAGGGGGCAATCAGCCCCAGCATTTT
TRBJ2-2,TRBV20-1,NA,many,CSALTRTTNTGELFF,TGCAGTGCTCTGACGAGGACGACGAACACCGGGGAGCTGTTTTTT
TRBJ2-3,TRBV20-1,NA,medium-sized,CSASAQITDTQYF,TGCAGTGCTAGCGCACAGATCACAGATACGCAGTATTTT
TRBJ2-2,TRBV5-4,NA,NA,CASRLAWREGGELFF,TGTGCCAGCAGATTGGCCTGGCGGGAAGGCGGGGAGCTGTTTTTT
TRBJ1-1,TRBV20-1,TRBD1,NA,CSAGTGGLGAFF,TGCAGTGCCGGGACAGGGGGCCTGGGAGCTTTCTTT
TRBJ2-1,TRBV4-2,TRBD1,NA,CASKPRDRGYNEQFF,TGTGCCAGCAAGCCCCGGGACAGGGGCTACAATGAGCAGTTCTTC
TRBJ2-7,TRBV4-1,NA,NA,CASSPNEPNYEQYF,TGCGCCAGCAGCCCGAATGAGCCCAACTACGAGCAGTACTTC
TRBJ2-7,TRBV16,NA,many,CASSQSICRTVWVGESYEQYF,TGTGCCAGCAGCCAATCGATTTGTCGGACAGTATGGGTTGGGGAAAGTTACGAGCAGTACTTC
TRBJ2-1,TRBV6-1,NA,few,CASNPQGDNEQFF,TGTGCCAGCAACCCCCAGGGAGACAATGAGCAGTTCTTC
TRBJ1-5,TRBV4-1,NA,many,CASSQEPGPQPQHF,TGCGCCAGCAGCCAAGAACCAGGGCCTCAGCCCCAGCATTTT
TRBJ2-7,TRBV4-2,TRBD2,once,CASSPPTSGVPKEQYF,TGTGCCAGCAGCCCCCCAACTAGCGGGGTACCTAAGGAGCAGTACTTC
TRBJ1-2,TRBV7-2,NA,many,CASSGGADGYTF,TGTGCCAGCTCGGGGGGGGCGGATGGCTACACCTTC
TRBJ2-1,TRBV10-3,TRBD2,many,CAITNREGLGEQFF,TGTGCCATCACGAACCGGGAGGGCCTAGGGGAGCAGTTCTTC
TRBJ1-2,TRBV6-2/TRBV6-3,TRBD1,NA,CASSLGGRQGANYGYTF,TGTGCCAGCAGTTTAGGGGGGAGACAGGGCGCAAACTATGGCTACACCTTC
TRBJ2-2,TRBV6-2/TRBV6-3,NA,few,CASSLTGDYTGELFF,TGTGCCAGCAGCTTGACCGGGGATTACACCGGGGAGCTGTTTTTT
TRBJ2-5,TRBV6-2/TRBV6-3,TRBD1,few,CVSRKGWDRTSETQYF,TGTGTCAGCAGAAAAGGGTGGGACAGGACGTCAGAGACCCAGTACTTC
TRBJ1-2,TRBV10-3,NA,many,CAIRAPDYGYTF,TGTGCCATCAGAGCTCCCGACTATGGCTACACCTTC
TRBJ2-3,TRBV7-2,NA,many,CASSAGPSWADTQYF,TGTGCCAGCAGCGCCGGACCCTCCTGGGCAGATACGCAGTATTTT
TRBJ2-2,TRBV5-4,TRBD1,many,CASSITGTGGSGELFF,TGTGCCAGCAGCATAACCGGGACAGGGGGCTCCGGGGAGCTGTTTTTT
TRBJ2-1,TRBV29-1,NA,many,CSGGQGLEFF,TGCAGCGGCGGGCAGGGATTGGAGTTCTTC
TRBJ1-3,TRBV6-1,NA,medium-sized,CASSEGGSGNTIYF,TGTGCCAGCAGTGAAGGTGGGTCCGGAAACACCATATATTTT
TRBJ1-2,TRBV28,NA,few,CASARRGSNYGYTF,TGTGCCAGTGCCCGGAGAGGGAGTAACTATGGCTACACCTTC
TRBJ2-2,TRBV5-1,TRBD1,many,CASSPGTGNTGELFF,TGCGCCAGCAGCCCCGGGACAGGGAACACCGGGGAGCTGTTTTTT
TRBJ1-3,TRBV30,NA,many,CAWSSGLSGNTIYF,TGTGCCTGGAGCTCCGGACTCTCTGGAAACACCATATATTTT
TRBJ2-7,TRBV20-1,NA,many,CSASRALVDEQYF,TGCAGTGCTAGCAGGGCGCTGGTCGACGAGCAGTACTTC
TRBJ2-3,TRBV6-1,NA,many,CASSESSGVDTQYF,TGTGCCAGCAGTGAAAGCAGTGGGGTAGATACGCAGTATTTT
TRBJ2-6,TRBV11-2,NA,NA,CASSADSFGVNALTF,TGTGCCAGCAGCGCGGACAGTTTTGGGGTCAACGCCCTGACTTTC
TRBJ2-1,TRBV27,NA,NA,CASSFGQSLNEQFF,TGTGCCAGCAGTTTTGGGCAAAGTCTCAATGAGCAGTTCTTC
TRBJ2-1,TRBV24-1,TRBD2,few,CDTGAGGYSSYNEKFF,TGTGACACCGGGGCGGGAGGGTATAGCTCCTACAATGAGAAGTTCTTC
TRBJ2-2,TRBV5-1,NA,medium-sized,CASSLTDLRVSGELFF,TGCGCCAGCAGCTTGACGGATCTCCGGGTTTCCGGGGAGCTGTTTTTT
TRBJ1-1,TRBV11-2,TRBD1,few,CASREQGGTEAFF,TGTGCCAGCAGGGAACAGGGGGGCACTGAAGCTTTCTTT
TRBJ1-4,TRBV11-3,NA,once,CASSRIGGANEKLFF,TGTGCCAGCAGCCGGATCGGGGGGGCTAATGAAAAACTGTTTTTT
TRBJ1-2,TRBV11-2,TRBD1,NA,CASSLEAGGYGYTF,TGTGCCAGCAGCTTAGAGGCAGGGGGCTATGGCTACACCTTC
TRBJ1-1,TRBV5-3,NA,NA,CASSQTPSTEAFF,TGTGCCAGCAGCCAAACCCCGAGCACTGAAGCTTTCTTT
TRBJ1-3,TRBV6-1,NA,NA,CASVFRDSGNTIYF,TGTGCCAGCGTCTTCAGGGACTCTGGAAACACCATATATTTT
TRBJ1-2,TRBV20-1,NA,many,CSARSPQGTYGYTF,TGCAGTGCTAGATCGCCTCAGGGGACGTATGGCTACACCTTC
TRBJ2-7,TRBV6-1,NA,NA,CASGLGSYEQYF,TGTGCCAGCGGGCTGGGATCCTACGAGCAGTACTTC
TRBJ2-6,TRBV11-1,NA,many,CASNLVGRTTGANVLTF,TGTGCCAGCAACTTGGTGGGACGGACAACTGGGGCCAACGTCCTGACTTTC
TRBJ1-2,TRBV6-2/TRBV6-3,NA,few,CAISSQGIGYTF,TGTGCCATCTCCTCTCAGGGGATAGGATACACCTTC
TRBJ2-1,TRBV13,TRBD1,many,CASRNTKDRNDEQFF,TGTGCCAGCAGAAATACCAAGGACAGGAACGATGAGCAGTTCTTC
TRBJ2-3,TRBV10-1,NA,few,CASSAGLELDTQYF,TGCGCCAGCAGTGCCGGTCTGGAATTGGATACGCAGTATTTT
TRBJ2-1,TRBV9,TRBD2,many,CASSVTAGLDEQFF,TGTGCCAGCAGCGTAACAGCGGGGCTGGATGAGCAGTTCTTC
TRBJ2-2,TRBV6-1,TRBD2,medium-sized,CASKEPFRPGGTGELFF,TGTGCCAGCAAAGAACCTTTCCGTCCGGGAGGGACCGGGGAGCTGTTTTTT
TRBJ2-7,TRBV28,NA,few,CASSSGQIYEQYF,TGTGCCAGCAGTTCCGGACAAATCTACGAGCAGTACTTC
TRBJ2-1,TRBV7-8,TRBD2,once,CASSLLAANSEQFF,TGTGCCAGCAGCCTACTAGCGGCGAACAGTGAGCAGTTCTTC
TRBJ1-5,TRBV28,NA,NA,CASSLGRGCNQLQHF,TGTGCCAGCAGTTTAGGCAGGGGCTGCAATCAGCTCCAGCATTTT
TRBJ2-1,TRBV30,NA,many,CAWGPGDNEQFF,TGTGCCTGGGGCCCCGGGGACAATGAGCAGTTCTTC
TRBJ1-6,TRBV6-1,NA,medium-sized,CASSRTGGTPLHF,TGTGCCAGCAGCCGAACGGGGGGAACACCCCTCCACTTT
TRBJ2-3,TRBV29-1,TRBD2,many,CSAGGGTSKADTQYF,TGCAGCGCCGGGGGGGGGACATCAAAGGCAGATACGCAGTATTTT
TRBJ1-6,TRBV28,NA,NA,CARPTGTRDDYNSPLHF,TGTGCCCGTCCAACGGGGACACGAGATGACTATAATTCACCCCTCCACTTT
TRBJ2-6,TRBV27,TRBD1,many,CASSLRGSGANVLTF,TGTGCCAGCAGTCTCAGGGGGAGTGGGGCCAACGTCCTGACTTTC
TRBJ2-7,TRBV6-1,TRBD2,NA,CASSPGGVAGSYEQYF,TGTGCCAGCAGCCCGGGGGGGGTAGCGGGGTCCTACGAGCAGTACTTC
TRBJ2-5,TRBV5-4,TRBD2,few,CASSQTSGSGKTQYF,TGTGCCAGCAGCCAGACTAGCGGGAGCGGAAAGACCCAGTACTTC